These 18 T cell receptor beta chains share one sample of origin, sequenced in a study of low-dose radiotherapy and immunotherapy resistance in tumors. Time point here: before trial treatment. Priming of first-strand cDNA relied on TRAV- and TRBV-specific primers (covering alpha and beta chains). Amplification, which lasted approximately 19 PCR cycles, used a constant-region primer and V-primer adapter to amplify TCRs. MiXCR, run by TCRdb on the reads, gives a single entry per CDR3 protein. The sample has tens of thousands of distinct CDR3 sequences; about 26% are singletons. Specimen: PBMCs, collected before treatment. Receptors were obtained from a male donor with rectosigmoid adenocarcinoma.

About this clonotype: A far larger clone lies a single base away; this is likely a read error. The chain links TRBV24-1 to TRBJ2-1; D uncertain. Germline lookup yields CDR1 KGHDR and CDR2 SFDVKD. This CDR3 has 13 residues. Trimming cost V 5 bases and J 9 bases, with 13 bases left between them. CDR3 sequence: CATSAQESSEQFF. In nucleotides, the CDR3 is TGTGCCACCAGTGCTCAGGAGAGCAGTGAGCAGTTCTTC.

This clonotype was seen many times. The DNA of the CDR3 is TGCAGTGCTACCCTGGAGACCCAGTACTTC. Translated, it gives CSATLETQYF. The V call is TRBV20-1, the J call TRBJ2-5; no clear D gene. The CDR3 has 10 residues. V dropped 4 bases and J dropped 5 bases, with 5 bases sitting between them. CDR1 DFQATT and CDR2 SNEGSKA come from the germline V gene (reference sequence).

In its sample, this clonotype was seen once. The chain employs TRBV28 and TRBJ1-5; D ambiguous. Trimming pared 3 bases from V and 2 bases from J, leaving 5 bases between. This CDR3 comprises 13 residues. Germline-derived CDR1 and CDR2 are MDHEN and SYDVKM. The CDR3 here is CASSLAGNQPQHF. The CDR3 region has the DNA TGTGCCAGCAGTTTGGCAGGCAATCAGCCCCAGCATTTT.

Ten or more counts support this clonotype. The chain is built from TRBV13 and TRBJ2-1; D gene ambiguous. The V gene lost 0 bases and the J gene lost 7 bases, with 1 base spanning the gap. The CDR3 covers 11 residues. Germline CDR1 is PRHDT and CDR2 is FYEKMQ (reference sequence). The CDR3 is CASSLGNEQFF. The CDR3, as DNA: TGTGCCAGCAGCTTAGGTAATGAGCAGTTCTTC.

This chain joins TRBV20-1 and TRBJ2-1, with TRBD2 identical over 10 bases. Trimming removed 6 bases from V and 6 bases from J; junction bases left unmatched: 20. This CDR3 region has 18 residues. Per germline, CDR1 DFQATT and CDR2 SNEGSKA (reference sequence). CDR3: CSALSPSGRRNRGNEQFF. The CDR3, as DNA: TGCAGTGCCCTCAGTCCTAGCGGGAGACGGAATAGGGGCAATGAGCAGTTCTTC.

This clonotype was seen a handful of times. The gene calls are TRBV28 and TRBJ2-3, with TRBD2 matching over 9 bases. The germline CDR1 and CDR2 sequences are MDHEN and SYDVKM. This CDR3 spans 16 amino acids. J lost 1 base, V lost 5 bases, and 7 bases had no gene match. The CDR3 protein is CASSLGTSYGTDTQYF. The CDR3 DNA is TGTGCCAGCAGTCTCGGGACTAGCTATGGCACAGATACGCAGTATTTT.

In DNA form, the CDR3 reads TGTGCCAGCAGCCGAGGCGGGGGGGGCGGCACAGATACGCAGTATTTT. This encodes CASSRGGGGGTDTQYF. The J gene is TRBJ2-3, the V gene TRBV3-1, with 9 bases lining up with TRBD2. CDR3 length: 16 amino acids. Germline CDR1 reads LGHDT; CDR2 reads YNNKEL (reference sequence). The J segment lost 1 base and the V segment lost 4 bases, leaving 6 bases of the junction unmatched.

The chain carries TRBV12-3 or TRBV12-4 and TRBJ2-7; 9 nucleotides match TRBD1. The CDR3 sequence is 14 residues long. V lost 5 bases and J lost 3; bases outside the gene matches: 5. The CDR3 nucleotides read TGTGCCAGCAGTAGACTGACAGGGGGCTACGAGCAGTACTTC. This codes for CASSRLTGGYEQYF.

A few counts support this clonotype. This CDR3 is CASSLLGFEQYF. The CDR3 nucleotides are TGTGCCAGCAGTTTACTCGGATTCGAGCAGTACTTC. This chain uses TRBV28 with TRBJ2-7; D is undetermined. The CDR3 runs 12 residues. CDR1 is MDHEN and CDR2 is SYDVKM in the germline V gene. V shed 2 bases and J shed 6 bases, with 8 bases lying between them.

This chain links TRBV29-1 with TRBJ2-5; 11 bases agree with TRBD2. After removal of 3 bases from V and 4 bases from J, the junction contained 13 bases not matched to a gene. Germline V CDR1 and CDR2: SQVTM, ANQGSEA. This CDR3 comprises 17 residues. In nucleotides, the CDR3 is TGCAGCGTTGACGCCGAGCGCTTAGCGGGAGGGGGAGAGACCCAGTACTTC. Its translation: CSVDAERLAGGGETQYF.

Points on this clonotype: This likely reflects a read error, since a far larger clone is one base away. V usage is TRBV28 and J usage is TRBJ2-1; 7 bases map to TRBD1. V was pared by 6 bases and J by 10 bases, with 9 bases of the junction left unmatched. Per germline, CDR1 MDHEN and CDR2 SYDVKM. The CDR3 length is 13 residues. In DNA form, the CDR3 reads TGTGCCAGCAGCCCGGGACAGAGCTACGAGCAGTTCTTC. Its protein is CASSPGQSYEQFF.

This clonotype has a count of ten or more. The CDR3 region has the DNA TGTGCCAGCAGACCTGAGCGGGGTCCCCGCACAGATACGCAGTATTTT. Amino acid sequence: CASRPERGPRTDTQYF. V usage is TRBV28 and J usage is TRBJ2-3, with TRBD2 matching 7 bases. The CDR3 totals 16 residues. The germline gives CDR1 MDHEN, CDR2 SYDVKM. V shed 6 bases and J 1 base; nucleotides not matched to a gene: 10.

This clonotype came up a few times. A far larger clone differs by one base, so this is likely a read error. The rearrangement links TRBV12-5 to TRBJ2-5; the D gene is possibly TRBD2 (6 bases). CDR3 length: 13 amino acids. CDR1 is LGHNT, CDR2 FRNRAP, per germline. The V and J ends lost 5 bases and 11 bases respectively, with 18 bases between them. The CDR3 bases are TGTGCTAGTGGTCTCGGGAGTTCGGGTGAGCAGTACTTC. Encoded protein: CASGLGSSGEQYF.

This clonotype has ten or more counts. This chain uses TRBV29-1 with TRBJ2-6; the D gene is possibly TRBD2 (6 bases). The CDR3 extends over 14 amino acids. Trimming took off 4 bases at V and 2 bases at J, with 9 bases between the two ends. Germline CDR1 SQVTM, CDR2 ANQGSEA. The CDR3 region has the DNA TGCAGCGTTGGACCGGGGGCTGGGGCCAACGTCCTGACTTTC. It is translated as CSVGPGAGANVLTF.

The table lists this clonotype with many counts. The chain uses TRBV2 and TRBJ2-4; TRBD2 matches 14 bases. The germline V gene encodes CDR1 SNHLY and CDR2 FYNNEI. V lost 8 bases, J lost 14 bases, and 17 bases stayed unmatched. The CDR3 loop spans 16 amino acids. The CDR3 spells CASFRGDGLAGGPEYF. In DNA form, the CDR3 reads TGTGCCAGCTTCCGGGGGGACGGACTAGCGGGAGGACCGGAGTACTTC.

The chain's CDR3 is CASSALGGPYNEQFF. CDR3 DNA sequence: TGTGCCAGCAGCGCGTTGGGGGGCCCCTACAATGAGCAGTTCTTC. J is TRBJ2-1 and V is TRBV5-4; either TRBD1 or TRBD2 may supply D (6 bases each). CDR3 length equals 15 residues. V lost 4 bases and J lost 2, with 13 bases in between. Per the germline V gene, CDR1 is SGHNT and CDR2 is YYREEE (reference sequence).

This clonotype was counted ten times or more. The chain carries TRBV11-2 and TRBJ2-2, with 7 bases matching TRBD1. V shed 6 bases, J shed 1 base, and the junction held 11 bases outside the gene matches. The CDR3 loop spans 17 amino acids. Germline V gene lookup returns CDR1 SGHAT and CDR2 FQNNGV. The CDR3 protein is CASRLYRDSGNTGELFF. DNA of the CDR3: TGTGCCAGCAGATTATACCGGGACAGCGGGAACACCGGGGAGCTGTTTTTT.

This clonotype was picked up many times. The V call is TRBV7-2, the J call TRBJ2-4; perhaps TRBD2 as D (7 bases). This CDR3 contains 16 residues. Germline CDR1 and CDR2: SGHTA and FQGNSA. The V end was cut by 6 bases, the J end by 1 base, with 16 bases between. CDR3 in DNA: TGTGCCAGCAGTTTGAGGGGGGGGGGGGCCAAAAACATTCAGTACTTC. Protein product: CASSLRGGGAKNIQYF.